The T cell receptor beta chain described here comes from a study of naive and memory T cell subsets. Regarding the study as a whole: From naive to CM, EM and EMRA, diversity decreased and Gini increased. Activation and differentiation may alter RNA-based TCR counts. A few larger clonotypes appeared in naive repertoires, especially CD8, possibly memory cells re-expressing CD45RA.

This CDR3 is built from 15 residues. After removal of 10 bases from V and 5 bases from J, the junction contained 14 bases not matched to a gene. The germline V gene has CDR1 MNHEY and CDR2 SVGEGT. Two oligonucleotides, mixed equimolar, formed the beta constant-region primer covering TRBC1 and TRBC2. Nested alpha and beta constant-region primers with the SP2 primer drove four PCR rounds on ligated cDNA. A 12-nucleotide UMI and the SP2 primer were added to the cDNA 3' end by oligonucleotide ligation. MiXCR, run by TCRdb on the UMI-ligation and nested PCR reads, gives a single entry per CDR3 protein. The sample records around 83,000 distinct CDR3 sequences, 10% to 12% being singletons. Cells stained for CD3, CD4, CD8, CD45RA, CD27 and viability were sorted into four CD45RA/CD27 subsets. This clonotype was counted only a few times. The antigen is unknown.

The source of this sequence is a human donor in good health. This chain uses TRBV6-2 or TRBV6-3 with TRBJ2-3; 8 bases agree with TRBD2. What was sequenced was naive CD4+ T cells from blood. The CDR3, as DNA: TGTGCCACCGAACGAGCGGGGGAAATCATAGATACGCAGTATTTT. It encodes CATERAGEIIDTQYF.